The entry that follows covers one T cell receptor beta chain sequence. In its sample, this clonotype was seen many times. No antigen is known for it. No much larger clonotype is one base removed from it; base qualities were not supplied. This entry belongs to a study of molecular identifiers for immune sequencing clone quantification (dated by TCRdb to the late 2010s). Describing the broader study: For a replicate experiment, RNA from about 20,000 or 100,000 naive CD8 T cells was divided into five aliquots, of which four were sequenced. The study was a methods study using CD8 T cells to benchmark molecular-identifier clustering-based TCR repertoire sequencing (MIDCIRS) and TCR RNA copy counting.

V sheds 0 bases and J sheds 3 bases, leaving 11 bases between their ends. Counted from cysteine to phenylalanine, this CDR3 has 15 amino acids. CDR3 DNA is the only sequence kept; it has 45 bases, read in frame from the first base. As encoded in the germline V gene, CDR1 is SGHVS while CDR2 is FQNEAQ. Libraries of naive CD8 T cells were built from about 20,000 to 1,000,000 sorted cells, with 10%, 30% or 50% of the purified RNA used. On a BD FACSAria II, naive CD8 T cells were FACS-sorted as CD8+CD4-CCR7+CD45RA+ and collected into RLT Plus buffer. To test detection sensitivity, Jurkat RNA equal to ten TCR copies was added to samples of about 20,000-1,100,000 naive CD8 T cells. Enrichment of CD8 T cells was done with RosetteSep CD8+ T Cell Enrichment Cocktail plus Ficoll-Paque, and ACK red cell lysis came afterward. The library relied on PCR. Instrument on record: Illumina HiSeq 4000. Preparation of bulk TCR libraries followed a previously described approach, with the TCR primers listed in Table S5. Purification of total RNA was performed with the Qiagen AllPrep DNA/RNA kit. Before any analysis, reads coming from multiple sequencing runs of the same library were combined into one pool. Regarding the original processing steps: Only reads with exact TCR constant sequence were kept, trimmed to 150 nt, and grouped by their 12-nt molecular barcodes. Reads in each barcode group were sub-clustered using a 15% Levenshtein threshold, and a quality-weighted consensus sequence was built for each RNA molecule. Non-functional sequences were excluded, and lower-count sequences lying one edit away from another sequence were also excluded. Based on fitting two negative binomial distributions, any barcode sub-cluster with under 20% of the maximum read count was discarded. TCRdb reanalyzed the raw reads on its own, using fastp at Q25 for trimming and MiXCR for clone calling, and kept in-frame beta chains. CDR3 protein duplicates are merged, each entry listing the most common genes and DNA. None of the V and J calls come from the authors' own analysis; TCRdb made them. This sample gives about 510,000 distinct CDR3 sequences in total; around 21% of them show up just once. The ten biggest clones cover 0.7% to 1% of the sample.

Overall study results and their limits: Spiked-in Jurkat TCR RNA equal to a single cell's worth was reported to be detectable even within 1,100,000 naive CD8 T cells. When barcode sub-clustering was not used, chimeric consensus sequences inflated TCR diversity, with chimeras reaching as high as 47%. In CMV-specific effector cells, clones with more than 20 RNA copies contained over 98% of molecules, whereas in naive cells such clones contained under 1% of molecules. About 2.9 recovered TCR RNA copies per cell were obtained by modeling, versus roughly 10 by digital PCR, implying a capture efficiency of approximately 27%. Identical TCR molecules sharing a barcode could cause highly expanded clone sizes to be underestimated. The naive libraries included spiked-in Jurkat TCR RNA (over nine copies' worth), and this RNA is not part of the donor repertoire.

The sequence joins TRBV7-8 to TRBJ1-2; TRBD1 could be the D gene, as 5 bases match. The source of this sequence is a human donor in good health. Some libraries in this study had Jurkat cell RNA spiked in. The sequenced sample was naive CD8+ T cells from blood, with Jurkat cell RNA spiked in. The intended sense of this specimen's cell subset or site label: FACS-sorted CD8+CD4-CCR7+CD45RA+ naive T cells. The CDR3 amino acid sequence is: CASSLAWQGDYGYTF. DNA sequence: TGTGCCAGCAGCTTAGCGTGGCAGGGCGACTATGGCTACACCTTC. The full variable domain, with segments outside the CDR3 supplied by the reference TRBV7-8 and TRBJ1-2 proteins, appears as GAGVSQSPRYKVAKRGQDVALRCDPISGHVSLFWYQQALGQGPEFLTYFQNEAQLDKSGLPSDRFFAERPEGSVSTLKIQRTQQEDSAVYLCASSLAWQGDYGYTFGSGTRLTVV.